This TCR beta chain is from a study of T cell responses to AZD1222 COVID-19 vaccine. Study results and caveats: Spike-specific TCR breadth and depth both grew after two AZD1222 doses. Repertoires were collected only later (after the peak T cell response had occurred). Of spike-specific TCRs, nearly half reportedly target regions left unmutated in variants. Among AZD1222 vaccinees, only six or seven were seropositive at baseline.

Of note for this clone: Its antigen is undetermined.

The protocol was immunoSEQ multiplex PCR, while the TCRdb copy is restricted to in-frame clones and leaves out a portion. The repertoire has 120,000 or so clones, around nine tenths of them found once; the top ten carry 28%. With 4 bases removed from V and 3 bases from J, the gap between germline ends came to 11 bases. CDR1 is SGHVS, CDR2 FQNEAQ, per germline. The CDR3 loop spans 14 amino acids. Sequencing was performed on peripheral blood, taken on day 0 of AZD1222 vaccination. The origin of this receptor is an adult in good health. The J gene is TRBJ2-3, the V gene TRBV7-8, with D possibly matching TRBD1 (6 bases). The CDR3 loop reads CASSSWGPTDTQYF. CDR3 in DNA: TGTGCCAGCAGCTCCTGGGGGCCAACAGATACGCAGTATTTT.